This T cell receptor (beta chain) appears in the sequencing data of a study of cytomegalovirus exposure and HLA in healthy donors. The study ran its PCR with 60 Vbeta and 13 Jbeta primers. Sequencing used immunoSEQ multiplex PCR; TCRdb keeps in-frame clones, though not all of them. The sample holds some 180,000 clones, 80% to 90% seen once. Germline values: CDR1 SGHRS, CDR2 YFSETQ. The CDR3 has 14 amino acids. Trimming left V 2 bases short and J 5 bases short, with 10 bases between. The sequence derives from a man aged 35-49 years in good health and CMV-seropositive. The genes are TRBV5-1 and TRBJ2-2; D unclear. The sample consisted of PBMCs. CDR3 bases: TGCGCCAGCAGCTTACTTGGTCCTACCGGGGAGCTGTTTTTT. Amino acids: CASSLLGPTGELFF.